Below, one T cell receptor (beta chain) is given with its context. Its antigen is unidentified. These data originate in a study of T cell responses to AZD1222 COVID-19 vaccine. Whole-study findings and limits: Dominant CD4 TCR responses targeted spike regions 160-218 and 743-854. An increase in Spike-specific TCR breadth and depth was observed after two AZD1222 doses.

The method was immunoSEQ multiplex PCR; TCRdb's version includes in-frame clones alone and lacks a portion of them. The sample has some 130,000 clones, approximately 90% seen once. The CDR3 contains 14 residues. Germline assignment: CDR1 MDHEN and CDR2 SYDVKM. Trimming stripped 7 bases from V and 3 bases from J, with 13 bases between. The sequence derives from an adult who received the AZD1222 COVID-19 vaccine. This sample comprised peripheral blood, obtained 28 days after the second AZD1222 dose. V and J are TRBV28 and TRBJ1-5; no firm D call. Here the CDR3 reads CASNLEVNNQPQHF. CDR3 in DNA: TGTGCCAGCAATCTGGAAGTGAACAATCAGCCCCAGCATTTT. Together with reference TRBV28 and TRBJ1-5, the CDR3 gives the full variable domain: DVKVTQSSRYLVKRTGEKVFLECVQDMDHENMFWYRQDPGLGLRLIYFSYDVKMKEKGDIPEGYSVSREKKERFSLILESASTNQTSMYLCASNLEVNNQPQHFGDGTRLSIL.